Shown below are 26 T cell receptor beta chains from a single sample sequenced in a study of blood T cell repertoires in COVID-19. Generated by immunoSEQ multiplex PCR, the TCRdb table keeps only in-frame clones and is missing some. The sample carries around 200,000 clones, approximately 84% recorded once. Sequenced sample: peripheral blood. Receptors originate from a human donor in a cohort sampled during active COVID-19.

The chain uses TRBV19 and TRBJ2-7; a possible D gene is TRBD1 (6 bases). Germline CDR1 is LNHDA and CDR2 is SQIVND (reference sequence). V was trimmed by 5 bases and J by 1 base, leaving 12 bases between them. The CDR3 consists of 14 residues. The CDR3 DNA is TGTGCCAGTAGTGCTAGGACAGATTCCTACGAGCAGTACTTC. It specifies CASSARTDSYEQYF.

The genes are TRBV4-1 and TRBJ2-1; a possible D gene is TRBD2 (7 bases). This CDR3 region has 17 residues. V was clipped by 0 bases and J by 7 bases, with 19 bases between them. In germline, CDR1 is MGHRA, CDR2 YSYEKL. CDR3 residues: CASSQDPRGPIRNEQFF. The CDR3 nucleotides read TGCGCCAGCAGCCAAGATCCGCGGGGGCCCATACGAAATGAGCAGTTCTTC.

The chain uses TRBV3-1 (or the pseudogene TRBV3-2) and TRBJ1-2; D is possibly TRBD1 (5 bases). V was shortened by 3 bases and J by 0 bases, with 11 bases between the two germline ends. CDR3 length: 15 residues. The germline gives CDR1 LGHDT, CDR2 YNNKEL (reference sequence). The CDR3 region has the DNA TGTGCCAGCAGCCAGTCGGGGGAAGCTAACTATGGCTACACCTTC. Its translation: CASSQSGEANYGYTF.

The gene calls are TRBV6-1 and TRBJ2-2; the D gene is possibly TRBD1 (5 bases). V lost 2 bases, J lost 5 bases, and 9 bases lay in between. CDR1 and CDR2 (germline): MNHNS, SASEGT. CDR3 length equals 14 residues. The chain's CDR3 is CASSERKGTGELFF. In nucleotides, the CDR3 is TGTGCCAGCAGTGAAAGGAAGGGGACCGGGGAGCTGTTTTTT.

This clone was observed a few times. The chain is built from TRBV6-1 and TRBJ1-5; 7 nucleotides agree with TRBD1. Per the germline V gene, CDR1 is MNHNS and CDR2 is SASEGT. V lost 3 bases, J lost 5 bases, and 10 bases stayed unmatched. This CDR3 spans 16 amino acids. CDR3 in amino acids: CASSDTEDRWYQPQHF. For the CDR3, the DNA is TGTGCCAGCAGTGACACCGAGGACAGGTGGTATCAGCCCCAGCATTTT.

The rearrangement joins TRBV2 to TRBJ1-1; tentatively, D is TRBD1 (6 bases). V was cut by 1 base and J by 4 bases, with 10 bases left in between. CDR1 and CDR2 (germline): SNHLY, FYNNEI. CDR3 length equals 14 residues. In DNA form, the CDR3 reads TGTGCCAGCAGTGAAGAGGGGGGGGCCACTGAAGCTTTCTTT. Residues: CASSEEGGATEAFF.

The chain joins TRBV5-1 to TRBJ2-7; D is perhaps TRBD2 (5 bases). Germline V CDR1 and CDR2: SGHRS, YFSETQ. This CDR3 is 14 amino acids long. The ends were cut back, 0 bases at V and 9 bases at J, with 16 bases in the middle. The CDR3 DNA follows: TGCGCCAGCAGCTTGGGCCTGGAGGCAGGAGCGCAGTACTTC. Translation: CASSLGLEAGAQYF. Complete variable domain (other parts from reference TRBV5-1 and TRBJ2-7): KAGVTQTPRYLIKTRGQQVTLSCSPISGHRSVSWYQQTPGQGLQFLFEYFSETQRNKGNFPGRFSGRQFSNSRSEMNVSTLELGDSALYLCASSLGLEAGAQYFGPGTRLTVT.

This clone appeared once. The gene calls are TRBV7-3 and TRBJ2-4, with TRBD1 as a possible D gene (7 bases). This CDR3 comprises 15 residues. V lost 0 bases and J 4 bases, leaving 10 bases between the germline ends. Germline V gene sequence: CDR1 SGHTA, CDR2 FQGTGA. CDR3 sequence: CASSLTSGGKNIQYF. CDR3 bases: TGTGCCAGCAGCTTAACGTCAGGGGGGAAAAACATTCAGTACTTC.

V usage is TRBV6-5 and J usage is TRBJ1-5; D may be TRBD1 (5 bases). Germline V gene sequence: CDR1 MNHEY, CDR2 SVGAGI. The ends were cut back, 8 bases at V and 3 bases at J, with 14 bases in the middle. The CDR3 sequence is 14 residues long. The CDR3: CASGRGGINQPQHF. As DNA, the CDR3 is TGTGCCAGCGGGAGGGGAGGGATCAATCAGCCCCAGCATTTT.

This CDR3 is CASRFGRLADLSGANVLTF. As DNA, the CDR3 is TGTGCCAGCAGATTCGGGAGGCTAGCGGATCTCTCTGGGGCCAACGTCCTGACTTTC. The genes are TRBV13 and TRBJ2-6, with 7 positions matching TRBD2. The V gene's germline CDR1 is PRHDT and CDR2 FYEKMQ (reference sequence). Trimming cost V 6 bases and J 0 bases; bases outside gene matches: 14. The CDR3 totals 19 residues.

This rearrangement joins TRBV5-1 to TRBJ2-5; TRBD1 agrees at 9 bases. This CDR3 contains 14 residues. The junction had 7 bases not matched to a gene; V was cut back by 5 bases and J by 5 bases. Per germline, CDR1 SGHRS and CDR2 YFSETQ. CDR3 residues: CASRLQGARETQYF. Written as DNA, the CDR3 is TGCGCCAGCAGACTACAGGGGGCTCGGGAGACCCAGTACTTC.

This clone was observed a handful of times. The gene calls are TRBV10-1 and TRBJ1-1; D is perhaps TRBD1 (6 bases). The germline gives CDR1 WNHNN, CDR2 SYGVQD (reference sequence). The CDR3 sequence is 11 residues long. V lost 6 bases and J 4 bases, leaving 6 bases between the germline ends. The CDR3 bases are TGCGCCAGCAGGACAGGCACTGAAGCTTTCTTT. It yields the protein CASRTGTEAFF.

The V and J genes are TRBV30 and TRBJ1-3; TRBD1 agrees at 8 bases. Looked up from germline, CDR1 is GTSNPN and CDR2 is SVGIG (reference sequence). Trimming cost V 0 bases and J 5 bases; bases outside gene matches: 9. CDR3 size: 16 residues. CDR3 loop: CAWSVQGVEYRNTIYF. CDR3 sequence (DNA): TGTGCCTGGAGTGTACAGGGGGTAGAGTATCGAAACACCATATATTTT.

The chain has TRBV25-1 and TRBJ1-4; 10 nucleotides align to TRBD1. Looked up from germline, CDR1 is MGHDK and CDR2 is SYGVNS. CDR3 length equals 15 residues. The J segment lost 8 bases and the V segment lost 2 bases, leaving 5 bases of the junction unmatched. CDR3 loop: CASSERGQGNEKLFF. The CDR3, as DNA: TGTGCCAGCAGTGAAAGGGGACAGGGGAACGAAAAACTGTTTTTT.

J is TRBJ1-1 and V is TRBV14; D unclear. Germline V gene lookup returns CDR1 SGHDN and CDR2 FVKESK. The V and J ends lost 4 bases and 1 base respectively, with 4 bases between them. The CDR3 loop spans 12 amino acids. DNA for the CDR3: TGTGCCAGCAGCCTTCGGAACACTGAAGCTTTCTTT. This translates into CASSLRNTEAFF.

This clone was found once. CDR3 in DNA: TGTGCCAGCAGCTCACCGGGACAGGGCTATGGCTACACCTTC. It encodes CASSSPGQGYGYTF. V usage is TRBV5-4 and J usage is TRBJ1-2, with TRBD1 identical over 9 bases. CDR3 size: 14 residues. Germline CDR1 is SGHNT and CDR2 is YYREEE (reference sequence). V lost 3 bases, J lost 4 bases, and 4 bases stayed unmatched.

The CDR3 here is CASSSGSLDTQYF. In DNA form, the CDR3 reads TGTGCCAGCAGCTCCGGGTCGCTCGATACGCAGTATTTT. The chain uses TRBV7-3 and TRBJ2-3, with D hard to call. V was shortened by 4 bases and J by 6 bases, with 11 bases between the two germline ends. The CDR3 length is 13 residues. Germline loops: CDR1 SGHTA, CDR2 FQGTGA.

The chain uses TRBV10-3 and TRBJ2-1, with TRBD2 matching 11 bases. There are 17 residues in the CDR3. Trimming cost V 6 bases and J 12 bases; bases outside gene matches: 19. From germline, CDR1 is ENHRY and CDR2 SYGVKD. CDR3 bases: TGTGCCATCAGACCCCAGGGTGGACTAGCGGGCACGAAGGGGCAGTTCTTC. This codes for CAIRPQGGLAGTKGQFF.

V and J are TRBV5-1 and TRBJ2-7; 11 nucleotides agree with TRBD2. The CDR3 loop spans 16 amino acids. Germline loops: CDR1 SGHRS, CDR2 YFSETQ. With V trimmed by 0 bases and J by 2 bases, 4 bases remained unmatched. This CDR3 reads CASSLDASGGTYEQYF. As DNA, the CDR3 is TGCGCCAGCAGCTTGGATGCTAGCGGGGGGACCTACGAGCAGTACTTC.

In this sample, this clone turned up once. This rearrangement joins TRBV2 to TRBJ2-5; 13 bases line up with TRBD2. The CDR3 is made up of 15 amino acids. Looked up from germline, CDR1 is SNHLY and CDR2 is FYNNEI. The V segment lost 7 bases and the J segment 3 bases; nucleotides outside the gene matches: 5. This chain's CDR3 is CASKRTSGGKETQYF. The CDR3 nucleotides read TGTGCCAGCAAGCGGACTAGCGGGGGCAAAGAGACCCAGTACTTC.

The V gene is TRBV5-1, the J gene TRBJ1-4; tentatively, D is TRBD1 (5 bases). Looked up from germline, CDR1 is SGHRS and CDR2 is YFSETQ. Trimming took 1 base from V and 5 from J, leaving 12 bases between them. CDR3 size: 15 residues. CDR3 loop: CASSLRAGNNEKLFF. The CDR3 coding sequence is TGCGCCAGCAGCTTGCGTGCAGGGAACAATGAAAAACTGTTTTTT.

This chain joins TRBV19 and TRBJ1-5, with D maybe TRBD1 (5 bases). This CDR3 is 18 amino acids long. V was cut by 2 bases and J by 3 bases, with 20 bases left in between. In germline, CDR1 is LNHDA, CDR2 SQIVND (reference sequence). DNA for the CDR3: TGTGCCAGTAGTATAAGAGGTAGGGGAAGGGCCCCCAATCAGCCCCAGCATTTT. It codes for CASSIRGRGRAPNQPQHF.

The CDR3 spells CASSVAGGTGMNTEAFF. The CDR3, as DNA: TGTGCCAGCAGCGTAGCTGGAGGGACGGGAATGAACACTGAAGCTTTCTTT. The chain employs TRBV9 and TRBJ1-1; possibly TRBD1 for D (5 bases). The CDR3 totals 17 residues. V was shortened by 0 bases and J by 0 bases, with 15 bases between the two germline ends. CDR1 SGDLS and CDR2 YYNGEE come from the germline V gene.

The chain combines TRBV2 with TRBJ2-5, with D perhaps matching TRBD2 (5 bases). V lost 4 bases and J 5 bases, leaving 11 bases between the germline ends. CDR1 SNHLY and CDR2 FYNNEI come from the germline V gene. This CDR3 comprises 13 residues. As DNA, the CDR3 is TGTGCCAGCAGTGCCTTAGAGGGCGAGACCCAGTACTTC. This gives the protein CASSALEGETQYF.

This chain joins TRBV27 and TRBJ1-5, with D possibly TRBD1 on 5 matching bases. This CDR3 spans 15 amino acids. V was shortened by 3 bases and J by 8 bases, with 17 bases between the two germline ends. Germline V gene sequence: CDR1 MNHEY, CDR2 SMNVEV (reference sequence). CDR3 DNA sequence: TGTGCCAGCAGTTTCCATGGGGGGAGCGGAGAGCCCCAGCATTTT. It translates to CASSFHGGSGEPQHF.

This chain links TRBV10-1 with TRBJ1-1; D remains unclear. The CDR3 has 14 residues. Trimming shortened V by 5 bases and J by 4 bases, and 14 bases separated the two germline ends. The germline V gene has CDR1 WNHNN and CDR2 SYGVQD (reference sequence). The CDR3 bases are TGCGCCAGCAGTCAAAAGTCGGGGATCACTGAAGCTTTCTTT. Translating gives CASSQKSGITEAFF.